This T cell receptor (beta chain) was obtained from a study of T cell responses to AZD1222 COVID-19 vaccine. Overall study results and limits: Baseline serology detected seropositivity in only a handful of AZD1222 recipients. Repertoire sampling was restricted to post-peak T cell response timepoints. Among vaccine-associated CD4 TCRs, coverage spanned spike, with dominance at 160-218 and 743-854.

For this clone: The antigen remains unidentified.

TCRdb's table, derived via immunoSEQ multiplex PCR, lists solely in-frame clones and lacks some. In the table there are about 60,000 clones, 85% of which are singletons. Per germline, CDR1 MNHEY and CDR2 SMNVEV (reference sequence). This CDR3 is built from 11 residues. With 10 bases removed from V and 0 bases from J, the gap between germline ends came to 6 bases. The chain couples TRBV27 to TRBJ1-2; no firm D call. The sequenced sample was peripheral blood, obtained on day 0 of AZD1222 vaccination. This sequence was found in an adult in good health. CDR3: CATATNYGYTF. Here the CDR3 DNA reads TGTGCCACCGCAACTAACTATGGCTACACCTTC.